Included here is one T cell receptor beta chain sequence, with context. The data stem from a study of CD8 T cells in Susac syndrome. V lost 6 bases to trimming and J lost 2 bases, with 13 bases between them. Germline CDR1 reads SGHAT; CDR2 reads FQNNGV. The CDR3 spans 14 residues. CD8+ and CD4+ T cells circulating in blood were sequenced for TCR beta. Isolation of CD8+ and CD4+ T cells was performed negatively, whereas enrichment of TEMRA cells was done by FACS. Random hexamers were used to reverse transcribe an amount of about 0.45 to 1 ug RNA. A multiplex approach, immunoSEQ multiplex PCR, amplified TCR beta CDR3 across 54 Vbeta and 13 Jbeta. TCRdb recomputed calls from the immunoSEQ multiplex PCR reads with MiXCR, one row per CDR3 protein. The table lists under 200,000 distinct CDR3 sequences, roughly 96% of them singletons.

This clonotype was sampled from a human donor in good health. Sequencing input: CD4+ T cells from PBMCs. V and J are TRBV11-2 and TRBJ2-5; D is perhaps TRBD1 or TRBD2 (5 bases each). In DNA, the CDR3 is TGTGCCAGCAGGCCGGGGCGCGTACAAGAGACCCAGTACTTC. Protein: CASRPGRVQETQYF.